These 12 T cell receptor beta chains were sequenced from one sample in a study of T cell responses to AZD1222 COVID-19 vaccine. Clones were sequenced by immunoSEQ multiplex PCR, and TCRdb holds only the in-frame ones, with some missing. The repertoire holds about 94,000 clones, with 75% to 90% as singletons. This specimen was peripheral blood, taken 28 days after the second AZD1222 dose. These TCRs come from an adult who received the AZD1222 COVID-19 vaccine.

The V gene is TRBV6-2 or TRBV6-3, the J gene TRBJ2-3; the match to TRBD2 covers 15 bases. In germline, CDR1 is MNHEY, CDR2 SVGEGT. The length of the CDR3 is 18 residues. Trimming cost V 5 bases and J 3 bases; bases outside gene matches: 9. The CDR3 DNA follows: TGTGCCAGCAGTGATCCGGGACTAGCGGGAGGTGAGACAGATACGCAGTATTTT. Translating it yields CASSDPGLAGGETDTQYF.

The chain couples TRBV21-1 to TRBJ2-2; the D segment call TRBD2 is taken from the table without a DNA check. TRBV21-1 corresponds to a pseudogene. CDR3 length: 20 residues. Written as DNA, the CDR3 is TGTGCCAGCAGCAAAGACGCGAAGTCGGGGGTAGGACATAGCACCGGGGAGCTGTTTTTT. It yields the protein CASSKDAKSGVGHSTGELFF.

The J gene is TRBJ2-5, the V gene TRBV5-1; tentatively, D is TRBD2 (6 bases). This CDR3 has 15 amino acids. CDR1 SGHRS and CDR2 YFSETQ come from the germline V gene. V was clipped by 0 bases and J by 3 bases, with 12 bases between them. CDR3 nucleotides: TGCGCCAGCAGCTTGGCCGTTGGCGGGGAAGAGACCCAGTACTTC. This translates into CASSLAVGGEETQYF.

The DNA for the CDR3 is TGTGCCAGCAGCCTACCCTCCTCAGGGTTGTATGGCTACACCTTC. Protein sequence: CASSLPSSGLYGYTF. The chain links TRBV5-5 to TRBJ1-2; possibly TRBD1 for D (5 bases). Germline V CDR1 and CDR2: SGHKS, YYEKEE (reference sequence). Trimming left V 4 bases short and J 5 bases short, with 18 bases between. This CDR3 region has 15 residues. Full variable domain (remainder filled in from reference TRBV5-5 and TRBJ1-2): DAGVTQSPTHLIKTRGQQVTLRCSPISGHKSVSWYQQVLGQGPQFIFQYYEKEERGRGNFPDRFSARQFPNYSSELNVNALLLGDSALYLCASSLPSSGLYGYTFGSGTRLTVV.

V usage is TRBV6-5 and J usage is TRBJ2-1, with D possibly matching TRBD2 (5 bases). The V end was cut by 5 bases, the J end by 6 bases, with 11 bases between. Germline-derived CDR1 and CDR2 are MNHEY and SVGAGI. The CDR3 covers 13 residues. CDR3 in amino acids: CASSPEGGNEQFF. The CDR3 DNA reads TGTGCCAGCAGTCCCGAGGGTGGCAATGAGCAGTTCTTC.

This rearrangement joins TRBV7-8 to TRBJ1-2; TRBD1 matches 9 bases. The germline V gene encodes CDR1 SGHVS and CDR2 FQNEAQ. The trim removed 3 bases at V and 8 bases at J, leaving 4 bases unmatched. This CDR3 has 13 amino acids. CDR3 DNA: TGTGCCAGCAGCTTGGACAGGGGCCGAGGCTACACCTTC. Residues: CASSLDRGRGYTF.

The V gene is TRBV6-1, the J gene TRBJ2-7; 8 bases match TRBD2. The CDR3 has 16 amino acids. The ends lost 4 bases at V and 4 bases at J; junction bases unmatched: 12. The germline V gene encodes CDR1 MNHNS and CDR2 SASEGT. The CDR3 region has the DNA TGTGCCAGCAGTGGCGACAGAGCGGGAGCCCAATACGAGCAGTACTTC. This sequence encodes CASSGDRAGAQYEQYF.

This sequence joins TRBV5-6 and TRBJ1-3; the D is unclear. In germline, CDR1 is SGHDT, CDR2 YYEEEE. The length of the CDR3 is 14 residues. Trimming stripped 1 base from V and 2 bases from J, with 7 bases between. The CDR3 coding sequence is TGTGCCAGCAGCTTGTTAGGGCCTGGAAACACCATATATTTT. Translating it yields CASSLLGPGNTIYF. The entire variable domain, with the rest obtained from reference TRBV5-6 and TRBJ1-3, is as follows: DAGVTQSPTHLIKTRGQQVTLRCSPKSGHDTVSWYQQALGQGPQFIFQYYEEEERQRGNFPDRFSGHQFPNYSSELNVNALLLGDSALYLCASSLLGPGNTIYFGEGSWLTVV.

The CDR3 here is CASSLGDRGGRSNQPQHF. Here the CDR3 DNA reads TGTGCCAGCAGCTTAGGGGACAGGGGGGGAAGGAGCAATCAGCCCCAGCATTTT. The chain couples TRBV7-2 to TRBJ1-5, with TRBD1 matching over 11 bases. Germline lookup yields CDR1 SGHTA and CDR2 FQGNSA. After removal of 1 base from V and 1 base from J, the junction contained 6 bases not matched to a gene. The CDR3 runs 18 residues.

V and J are TRBV6-5 and TRBJ2-1, with TRBD2 as a possible D gene (6 bases). Germline V CDR1 and CDR2: MNHEY, SVGAGI. The germline V and J ends were trimmed by 0 bases and 2 bases, with 11 bases remaining between them. This CDR3 region has 16 residues. The CDR3 loop is CASSYSAGWAYNEQFF. The CDR3 DNA reads as TGTGCCAGCAGTTACTCGGCGGGATGGGCCTACAATGAGCAGTTCTTC.

The chain is built from TRBV3-1 (or the pseudogene TRBV3-2) and TRBJ2-3; 14 bases line up with TRBD2. The CDR3 sequence is 18 residues long. From germline, CDR1 is LGHDT and CDR2 YNNKEL (reference sequence). V was clipped by 0 bases and J by 2 bases; unmatched bases: 4. CDR3 bases: TGTGCCAGCAGCCAAGAAAAGACTAGCGGGAGGGACACAGATACGCAGTATTTT. This sequence encodes CASSQEKTSGRDTDTQYF.

This clone was seen a few times. The chain carries TRBV24-1 and TRBJ2-2; D may be TRBD1 (5 bases). V was pared by 7 bases and J by 3 bases, with 14 bases between. This CDR3 comprises 15 residues. The germline V gene has CDR1 KGHDR and CDR2 SFDVKD. As DNA, the CDR3 is TGTGCCACCAGCGACCGCGGACAATACACCGGGGAGCTGTTTTTT. It encodes CATSDRGQYTGELFF.